These 16 T cell receptor beta chains originate from one sample sequenced in a study of blood T cell repertoires in COVID-19. The table came from immunoSEQ multiplex PCR; TCRdb's copy has only in-frame clones and leaves some out. This repertoire shows roughly 40,000 clones, approximately 88% found once; its top ten account for 3.7%. Sequencing input: peripheral blood. The source is a human donor in a cohort sampled during active COVID-19.

The chain joins TRBV2 to TRBJ1-1, with a tentative D call TRBD1 (6 bases). There are 13 residues in the CDR3. Germline assignment: CDR1 SNHLY and CDR2 FYNNEI. V gave up 5 bases and J gave up 1 base, with 8 bases separating them. The CDR3 coding sequence is TGTGCCAGCAGTATCAGGGGGAACACTGAAGCTTTCTTT. It translates to CASSIRGNTEAFF.

The genes are TRBV5-4 and TRBJ2-1, with D unclear. V lost 0 bases, J lost 2 bases, and 12 bases lay in between. The CDR3 covers 16 residues. The germline gives CDR1 SGHNT, CDR2 YYREEE (reference sequence). The chain's CDR3 is CASSLDLGSAYNEQFF. CDR3 in DNA: TGTGCCAGCAGCTTGGACCTCGGGTCCGCCTACAATGAGCAGTTCTTC.

The DNA for the CDR3 is TGTGCCAGTAGTAACGCGGAGGCCCAGCCCCAGCATTTT. This sequence encodes CASSNAEAQPQHF. The chain employs TRBV19 and TRBJ1-5; D ambiguous. The CDR3 is made up of 13 amino acids. From germline, CDR1 is LNHDA and CDR2 SQIVND (reference sequence). V dropped 4 bases and J dropped 7 bases, with 11 bases sitting between them.

This rearrangement joins TRBV19 to TRBJ1-5; no clear D gene. Germline V gene data show CDR1 as LNHDA and CDR2 as SQIVND (reference sequence). This CDR3 region has 14 residues. V was trimmed by 3 bases and J by 3 bases, leaving 9 bases between them. CDR3 nucleotides: TGTGCCAGTAGTATTAACGGGTTCAATCAGCCCCAGCATTTT. Translating it yields CASSINGFNQPQHF.

The genes are TRBV18 and TRBJ2-2; possibly TRBD1 for D (5 bases). Per germline, CDR1 KGHSH and CDR2 LQKENI. The V and J ends lost 3 bases and 2 bases respectively, with 10 bases between them. The CDR3 sequence is 15 residues long. CDR3 sequence (DNA): TGTGCCAGCTCACCCAGTCAGGGAAACACCGGGGAGCTGTTTTTT. Amino acids: CASSPSQGNTGELFF.

CDR3 DNA sequence: TGTGCCAGCAGTCTGATGAGGAGGGGTGACATTCAGTACTTC. The encoded protein is CASSLMRRGDIQYF. The chain has TRBV28 and TRBJ2-4; possibly TRBD2 for D (6 bases). V dropped 5 bases and J dropped 8 bases, with 16 bases sitting between them. Germline values: CDR1 MDHEN, CDR2 SYDVKM. This CDR3 has 14 amino acids.

The chain has TRBV19 and TRBJ1-1, with a possible D match to TRBD1 (5 bases). Trimming removed 5 bases from V and 3 bases from J, with 13 bases in between. CDR1 and CDR2 from the germline V gene are LNHDA and SQIVND (reference sequence). The CDR3 loop spans 14 amino acids. Written as DNA, the CDR3 is TGTGCCAGTAGTTTCCAGGCGGGGCACACTGAAGCTTTCTTT. This gives the protein CASSFQAGHTEAFF.

V usage is TRBV9 and J usage is TRBJ1-6; 7 bases align to TRBD1. The trim removed 0 bases at V and 9 bases at J, leaving 9 bases unmatched. Germline CDR1 SGDLS, CDR2 YYNGEE. This CDR3 is 16 amino acids long. CDR3 DNA: TGTGCCAGCAGCGTAGGTCACAGGGGAAGAAGTTCACCCCTCCACTTT. Amino acids: CASSVGHRGRSSPLHF.

Remarks on this clone: The same CDR3 can be traced to other DNA sequences in this sample. V gene TRBV2 combines with J gene TRBJ2-1, with D possibly TRBD1 on 6 matching bases. Between the trimmed V and J ends, which lost 3 bases and 4 bases, there was a span of 7 bases. The CDR3 is 13 residues long. Germline CDR1 is SNHLY and CDR2 is FYNNEI. This chain's CDR3 is CASSETGYNEQFF. CDR3 DNA sequence: TGTGCCAGCAGTGAGACAGGATACAATGAGCAGTTCTTC.

The rearrangement links TRBV5-1 to TRBJ2-1; D possibly corresponds to TRBD2 (5 bases). Trimming stripped 4 bases from V and 7 bases from J, with 12 bases between. CDR1 SGHRS and CDR2 YFSETQ come from the germline V gene. This CDR3 spans 13 amino acids. The CDR3 region has the DNA TGCGCCAGCAGCCCGGAGAGAGGGAATGAGCAGTTCTTC. Translated, it gives CASSPERGNEQFF.

V and J are TRBV7-9 and TRBJ2-2; tentative D call: TRBD2 (6 bases). The CDR3 sequence is 16 residues long. Germline loops: CDR1 SEHNR, CDR2 FQNEAQ (reference sequence). V gave up 1 base and J gave up 2 bases, with 11 bases separating them. Here the CDR3 DNA reads TGTGCCAGCAGCTTAGGGCGGGGAGGAAACACCGGGGAGCTGTTTTTT. Its protein product is CASSLGRGGNTGELFF.

V usage is TRBV10-3 and J usage is TRBJ1-2; no clear D gene. The V end lost 0 bases, the J end lost 4 bases, and 15 bases lay between the germline ends. The CDR3 loop spans 16 amino acids. Looked up from germline, CDR1 is ENHRY and CDR2 is SYGVKD. CDR3 protein: CAISESSLGRTYGYTF. The DNA for the CDR3 is TGTGCCATCAGTGAGTCATCTCTCGGGAGGACCTATGGCTACACCTTC.

CDR3 DNA: TGTGCCACCAAACTCGGGACAGGGTTTACCGATACGCAGTATTTT. Translating gives CATKLGTGFTDTQYF. The rearrangement joins TRBV27 to TRBJ2-3, with 9 bases aligning to TRBD1. V gave up 10 bases and J gave up 6 bases; unmatched junction bases: 14. Germline-derived CDR1 and CDR2 are MNHEY and SMNVEV (reference sequence). This CDR3 region has 15 residues.

The chain is built from TRBV9 and TRBJ2-7; maybe TRBD1 (5 bases). The length of the CDR3 is 15 residues. V was clipped by 4 bases and J by 4 bases, with 18 bases between them. Looked up from germline, CDR1 is SGDLS and CDR2 is YYNGEE. CDR3 bases: TGTGCCAGCAGCCTCGACCAGGGCAGAAAATACGAGCAGTACTTC. Its translation is CASSLDQGRKYEQYF.

The chain is built from TRBV30 and TRBJ2-2; 9 bases are a match to TRBD2. Germline CDR1 is GTSNPN and CDR2 is SVGIG (reference sequence). Losses at the gene ends were 3 bases for V and 9 bases for J; bases not matched to a gene: 17. CDR3 length: 17 amino acids. CDR3 loop: CAWSVSSGGGAVWELFF. For the CDR3, the DNA is TGTGCCTGGAGCGTTTCATCGGGCGGGGGGGCCGTCTGGGAGCTGTTTTTT.

This sequence joins TRBV4-1 and TRBJ1-1; D is uncertain. Looked up from germline, CDR1 is MGHRA and CDR2 is YSYEKL. There are 13 residues in the CDR3. The V and J ends lost 5 bases and 1 base respectively, with 8 bases between them. In DNA, the CDR3 is TGCGCCAGCAGCTTCCGGGAGAACACTGAAGCTTTCTTT. This gives the protein CASSFRENTEAFF.